This T cell receptor beta chain appears in the sequencing data of a study of T cell responses to AZD1222 COVID-19 vaccine (dated by TCRdb to the early 2020s). In the study overall: Because spike-specific TCR depth and breadth did not differ between the two schedules, AZD1222 recipients who got a second dose at roughly 4 weeks were pooled with those who got a second dose at roughly 12 weeks. TCR sequencing covered about 230 trial participants: nearly 210 given two doses of AZD1222 and 26 given two doses of MenACWY control vaccine. Trial participants were enrolled by age into subgroups of 18-55, 56-69 and 70-plus years, and around 150, 29 and 61 TCR-sequenced participants, respectively, were included in these subgroups. Paper-wide results and their limitations: Reportedly, almost half of the unique spike-specific TCRs recognized epitopes lying outside the regions that are mutated in the B.1.351 and B.1.1.7 variants. After two AZD1222 doses, both the breadth and the depth of spike-specific TCRs were significantly higher than at day 0 and than in MenACWY recipients. The 56-69-year group was small, and its depth increase did not reach significance, likely because of low power. Vaccine-associated CD4 TCRs spanned the whole spike protein, with dominant responses in regions 160-218 and 743-854. Because no day 14 peak-response samples were available, repertoires were characterized only after the peak T cell response. Conclusions about previously exposed vaccinees are limited because only six or seven AZD1222 recipients were SARS-CoV-2 seropositive at baseline. Most participants were white British and females outnumbered males, and the authors suggested that clonal diversity may have been underestimated.

CDR1 MDHEN and CDR2 SYDVKM are derived from the germline V gene. The CDR3 starts with the cysteine, ends with the phenylalanine, and has 12 residues. CDR3 DNA is the only sequence kept; it has 36 bases, read in frame from the first base. The V end loses 10 bases and the J end loses 0 bases, and a stretch of 8 bases separates them. The CDR3 regions of human TCRbeta chains were analyzed by immunosequencing. Per the original workflow: Repertoire TCRs were checked for matches against a reference library of SARS-CoV-2-specific TCRs that had been generated using the MIRA antigen-specificity platform. Breadth was defined as the fraction of unique TCRs that were SARS-CoV-2-associated. Depth was defined as the fraction of total T cells that were SARS-CoV-2-associated. Using the MIRA data, every spike-specific TCR was mapped to the spike region that the TCR reacted to and assigned to either a CD4 or a CD8 class. Log10-transformed breadth and depth values were compared by one-way ANOVA with Sidak's multiple comparisons tests. The source is immuneACCESS, and TCRdb retained only in-frame sequences with V and J called. Part of the clones is not carried over; for the studies checked, unresolved V genes explain less than half of this, and the remainder is unexplained. V, J and clone size reflect that table, while D and trimming were determined from the DNA. A total of over 120,000 clones appear in this sample, approximately 90% of them only once. Approximately 1.5% of the sample lies in the top ten.

The label giving this sample's time point can be read as: baseline before first vaccination. Vaccinee samples came from UK trials COV001 and COV002, including a single-blind randomized controlled phase 2/3 trial of AZD1222 (ChAdOx1 nCoV-19) in healthy adults. Trial participant PBMC samples were collected at day 0 and day 28 after the second dose for TCRbeta chain sequencing. A word on this clone: Which antigen it targets is not known. The input lacks base qualities; no much larger clone sits a single base away.

The source of this sequence is an adult in good health. The chain is made from TRBV28 and TRBJ2-3; no D segment can be confidently identified. This specimen consisted of peripheral blood, obtained on day 0 of AZD1222 vaccination. The DNA sequence is as follows: TGTGCCATTCGAGATAGCACAGATACGCAGTATTTT. This gives the protein CAIRDSTDTQYF.